Following are 21 T cell receptor beta chains from one sample sequenced in a study of blood T cell repertoires in COVID-19. Clones were read by immunoSEQ multiplex PCR, and TCRdb kept only the in-frame ones, dropping some. In the table there are about 76,000 clones, around 83% of which are singletons. Sequencing used peripheral blood. The receptors here all came from a man in his fifties or sixties with COVID-19, enrolled during active disease.

This chain joins TRBV7-2 and TRBJ1-1; a weak D match, TRBD1 (5 bases). The ends were cut back, 5 bases at V and 3 bases at J, with 16 bases in the middle. Germline V lookup: CDR1 SGHTA, CDR2 FQGNSA. The CDR3 has 15 residues. The CDR3 DNA sequence: TGTGCCAGCAGCCCGAACGGGGGGAGGGACACTGAAGCTTTCTTT. Translating gives CASSPNGGRDTEAFF.

DNA of the CDR3: TGTGCCAGCTCACCTCAGGAGGGGGGGGACACTGAAGCTTTCTTT. Encoded protein: CASSPQEGGDTEAFF. The chain employs TRBV18 and TRBJ1-1; D possibly corresponds to TRBD1 (6 bases). CDR1 KGHSH and CDR2 LQKENI come from the germline V gene. The CDR3 has 15 amino acids. The V end was cut by 3 bases, the J end by 3 bases, with 14 bases between.

This chain uses TRBV7-2 with TRBJ2-7; D possibly corresponds to TRBD1 (5 bases). The CDR3 has 12 amino acids. Germline loops: CDR1 SGHTA, CDR2 FQGNSA. Between the trimmed V and J ends, which lost 1 base and 6 bases, there was a span of 7 bases. This chain's CDR3 is CASSLVRAEQYF. The DNA for the CDR3 is TGTGCCAGCAGCTTAGTCAGGGCCGAGCAGTACTTC.

The rearrangement links TRBV5-5 to TRBJ2-5; 12 bases are a match to TRBD1. Germline CDR1 reads SGHKS; CDR2 reads YYEKEE (reference sequence). CDR3 length: 18 amino acids. The trim removed 0 bases at V and 5 bases at J, leaving 11 bases unmatched. This CDR3 reads CASSLEGLGQGAGETQYF. DNA of the CDR3: TGTGCCAGCAGCTTGGAAGGATTGGGACAGGGGGCGGGTGAGACCCAGTACTTC.

The chain uses TRBV6-5 and TRBJ1-1; D is unresolved. V was trimmed by 7 bases and J by 5 bases, leaving 20 bases between them. The CDR3 has 15 amino acids. CDR1 is MNHEY, CDR2 SVGAGI, per germline. DNA for the CDR3: TGTGCCAGCACTCCGACCTCAGGCCCTGAGACTGAAGCTTTCTTT. Translation gives CASTPTSGPETEAFF.

V is TRBV3-1 (or the pseudogene TRBV3-2) and J is TRBJ2-3; perhaps TRBD1 as D (5 bases). Per the germline V gene, CDR1 is LGHDT and CDR2 is YNNKEL (reference sequence). The CDR3 runs to 14 residues. The V end lost 7 bases, the J end lost 2 bases, and 13 bases lay between the germline ends. This CDR3 reads CASNLRGATDTQYF. DNA for the CDR3: TGTGCCAGCAATTTAAGGGGTGCCACAGATACGCAGTATTTT.

V usage is TRBV6-1 and J usage is TRBJ1-2; TRBD1 matches 8 bases. The CDR3 totals 17 residues. Germline trimming cut 2 bases from V and 1 base from J; bases unmatched to any gene: 9. Germline V lookup: CDR1 MNHNS, CDR2 SASEGT. This CDR3 reads CASSERGDRNLNYGYTF. DNA of the CDR3: TGTGCCAGCAGTGAACGGGGGGACAGGAATCTTAACTATGGCTACACCTTC.

This sequence joins TRBV18 and TRBJ2-5; 12 bases align to TRBD2. This CDR3 is 17 amino acids long. The junction had 9 bases not matched to a gene; V was cut back by 3 bases and J by 4 bases. The germline CDR1 and CDR2 sequences are KGHSH and LQKENI. This chain's CDR3 is CASSPTPPGLAGETQYF. CDR3 sequence (DNA): TGTGCCAGCTCACCGACTCCTCCGGGACTAGCGGGAGAGACCCAGTACTTC.

The chain joins TRBV6-5 to TRBJ2-1; 8 bases align to TRBD2. Germline V gene data show CDR1 as MNHEY and CDR2 as SVGAGI. With V trimmed by 6 bases and J by 8 bases, 12 bases remained unmatched. The CDR3 covers 15 residues. CDR3: CASRTVGLGRDEQFF. The DNA for the CDR3 is TGTGCCAGCAGGACCGTCGGTCTCGGGAGGGATGAGCAGTTCTTC.

This CDR3 reads CASSLPREFINEQFF. The DNA of the CDR3 is TGCGCCAGCAGCCTCCCCAGGGAATTTATAAATGAGCAGTTCTTC. The gene calls are TRBV5-1 and TRBJ2-1; weak D call: TRBD1 (5 bases). Germline V gene sequence: CDR1 SGHRS, CDR2 YFSETQ. The CDR3 covers 15 residues. Trimming removed 4 bases from V and 7 bases from J, with 18 bases in between. The entire variable domain, with the rest obtained from reference TRBV5-1 and TRBJ2-1, is as follows: KAGVTQTPRYLIKTRGQQVTLSCSPISGHRSVSWYQQTPGQGLQFLFEYFSETQRNKGNFPGRFSGRQFSNSRSEMNVSTLELGDSALYLCASSLPREFINEQFFGPGTRLTVL.

V gene TRBV5-1 combines with J gene TRBJ2-1; 10 bases line up with TRBD1. The germline CDR1 and CDR2 sequences are SGHRS and YFSETQ. The CDR3 length is 15 residues. With 2 bases clipped from V and 7 bases from J, the junction kept 6 bases outside the gene matches. CDR3 amino acids: CASSFSWTGGNEQFF. DNA of the CDR3: TGCGCCAGCAGCTTCTCTTGGACAGGGGGAAATGAGCAGTTCTTC.

The J gene is TRBJ1-2, the V gene TRBV28; D perhaps matches TRBD1 (6 bases). The CDR3 extends over 13 amino acids. V was trimmed by 5 bases and J by 8 bases, leaving 15 bases between them. CDR1 is MDHEN, CDR2 SYDVKM, per germline. The CDR3 loop is CASSKQGASGYTF. The CDR3 nucleotides are TGTGCCAGCAGTAAACAGGGAGCGAGCGGCTACACCTTC.

V usage is TRBV15 and J usage is TRBJ2-3; 8 nucleotides match TRBD2. Germline V gene data show CDR1 as LNHNV and CDR2 as YYDKDF (reference sequence). The CDR3 is 17 amino acids. V shed 0 bases and J 2 bases; nucleotides not matched to a gene: 7. Written as DNA, the CDR3 is TGTGCCACCAGCAGAGATGACGGCGGGGGGACCACAGATACGCAGTATTTT. It encodes CATSRDDGGGTTDTQYF.

This clone was counted only a few times. The chain has TRBV5-1 and TRBJ1-3; perhaps TRBD1 as D (5 bases). The CDR3 has 14 amino acids. Germline V gene sequence: CDR1 SGHRS, CDR2 YFSETQ. V lost 4 bases to trimming and J lost 2 bases, with 10 bases between them. CDR3 in DNA: TGCGCCAGCAGCATCCAGGGTACTGGAAACACCATATATTTT. Amino acids: CASSIQGTGNTIYF. Based on the CDR3 plus reference TRBV5-1 and TRBJ1-3, the full variable domain is KAGVTQTPRYLIKTRGQQVTLSCSPISGHRSVSWYQQTPGQGLQFLFEYFSETQRNKGNFPGRFSGRQFSNSRSEMNVSTLELGDSALYLCASSIQGTGNTIYFGEGSWLTVV.

The chain is built from TRBV5-5 and TRBJ2-1; TRBD1 matches 8 bases. Germline trimming cut 4 bases from V and 10 bases from J; bases unmatched to any gene: 13. The CDR3 covers 15 residues. Germline V gene lookup returns CDR1 SGHKS and CDR2 YYEKEE (reference sequence). DNA of the CDR3: TGTGCCAGCAGCGGCCGGGACAGGTTGATAATCGAGCAGTTCTTC. This encodes CASSGRDRLIIEQFF. Complete variable domain (other parts from reference TRBV5-5 and TRBJ2-1): DAGVTQSPTHLIKTRGQQVTLRCSPISGHKSVSWYQQVLGQGPQFIFQYYEKEERGRGNFPDRFSARQFPNYSSELNVNALLLGDSALYLCASSGRDRLIIEQFFGPGTRLTVL.

This rearrangement joins TRBV9 to TRBJ1-6, with TRBD1 matching 8 bases. The CDR3 runs to 16 residues. Per the germline V gene, CDR1 is SGDLS and CDR2 is YYNGEE. J gave up 8 bases and V 0 bases, and 7 bases lay outside the gene matches. The chain's CDR3 is CASSVDSQGAYSPLHF. CDR3 DNA sequence: TGTGCCAGCAGCGTAGATTCTCAGGGGGCATATTCACCCCTCCACTTT.

The genes are TRBV2 and TRBJ1-5, with TRBD1 matching 7 bases. This CDR3 region has 13 residues. CDR1 is SNHLY and CDR2 is FYNNEI in the germline V gene. J lost 4 bases, V lost 7 bases, and 4 bases had no gene match. CDR3 nucleotide sequence: TGTGCCAGCACAGAGGGGGCAAATCAGCCCCAGCATTTT. It codes for CASTEGANQPQHF. The whole variable domain, remainder taken from reference TRBV2 and TRBJ1-5, is EPEVTQTPSHQVTQMGQEVILRCVPISNHLYFYWYRQILGQKVEFLVSFYNNEISEKSEIFDDQFSVERPDGSNFTLKIRSTKLEDSAMYFCASTEGANQPQHFGDGTRLSIL.

This clone was detected only a few times. The chain has TRBV7-3 and TRBJ2-1; TRBD2 aligns across 14 bases. Germline CDR1 and CDR2: SGHTA and FQGTGA. The CDR3 contains 14 residues. The junction had 2 bases not matched to a gene; V was cut back by 4 bases and J by 9 bases. The CDR3 DNA sequence: TGTGCCAGCAGCTCCGGACTAGCGGGGGGTGAGCAGTTCTTC. This codes for CASSSGLAGGEQFF.

This chain links TRBV12-3 or TRBV12-4 with TRBJ1-5, with 7 nucleotides matching TRBD1. The CDR3 sequence is 13 residues long. V was clipped by 6 bases and J by 6 bases; unmatched bases: 5. The CDR3 is CASSSGQAQPQHF. The CDR3 DNA is TGTGCCAGCAGCTCCGGACAGGCTCAGCCCCAGCATTTT.

For the CDR3, the DNA is TGTGCCAGCAGCGCCCGGGACAGGGAACACGAGCAGTACTTC. The encoded protein is CASSARDREHEQYF. The rearrangement links TRBV9 to TRBJ2-7; 9 bases line up with TRBD1. Per the germline V gene, CDR1 is SGDLS and CDR2 is YYNGEE. Losses at the gene ends were 3 bases for V and 5 bases for J; bases not matched to a gene: 6. The CDR3 runs to 14 residues.

The chain carries TRBV2 and TRBJ1-3; tentative D call: TRBD1 (6 bases). Germline loops: CDR1 SNHLY, CDR2 FYNNEI. The CDR3 has 14 residues. V was cut by 6 bases and J by 0 bases, with 9 bases left in between. The CDR3 loop reads CASRTGFSGNTIYF. The DNA of the CDR3 is TGTGCCAGCAGAACAGGGTTCTCTGGAAACACCATATATTTT.